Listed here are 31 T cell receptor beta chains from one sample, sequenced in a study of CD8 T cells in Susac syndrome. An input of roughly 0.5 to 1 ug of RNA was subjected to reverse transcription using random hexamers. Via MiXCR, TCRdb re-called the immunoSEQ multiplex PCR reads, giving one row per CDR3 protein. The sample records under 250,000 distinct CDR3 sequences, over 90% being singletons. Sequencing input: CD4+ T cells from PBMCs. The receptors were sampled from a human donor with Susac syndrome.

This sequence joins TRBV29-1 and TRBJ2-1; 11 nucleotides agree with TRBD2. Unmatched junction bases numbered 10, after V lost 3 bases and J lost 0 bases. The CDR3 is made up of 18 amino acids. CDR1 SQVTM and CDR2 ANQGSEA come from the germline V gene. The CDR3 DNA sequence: TGCAGCGTTGATCGGCTAGCGGGGGGCGTAAGCTCCTACAATGAGCAGTTCTTC. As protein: CSVDRLAGGVSSYNEQFF.

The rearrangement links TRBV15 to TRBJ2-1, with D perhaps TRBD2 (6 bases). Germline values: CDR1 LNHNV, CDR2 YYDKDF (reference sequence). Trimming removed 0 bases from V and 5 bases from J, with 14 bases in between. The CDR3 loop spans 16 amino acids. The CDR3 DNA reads TGTGCCACCAGCAGAGATCAGCGGACTATCGACAATGAGCAGTTCTTC. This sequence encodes CATSRDQRTIDNEQFF.

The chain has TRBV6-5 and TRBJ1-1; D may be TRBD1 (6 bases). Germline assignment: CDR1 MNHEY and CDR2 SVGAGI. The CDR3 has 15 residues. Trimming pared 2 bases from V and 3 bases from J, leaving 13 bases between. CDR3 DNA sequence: TGTGCCAGCAGTTACCTCAGGGAGGGGGACACTGAAGCTTTCTTT. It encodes CASSYLREGDTEAFF.

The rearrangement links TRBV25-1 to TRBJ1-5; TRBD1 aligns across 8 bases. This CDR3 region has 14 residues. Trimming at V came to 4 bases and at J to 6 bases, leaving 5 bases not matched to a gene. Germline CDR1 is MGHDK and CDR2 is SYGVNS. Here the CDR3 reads CASSVTGGGQPQHF. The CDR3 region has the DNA TGTGCCAGCAGTGTTACAGGGGGAGGTCAGCCCCAGCATTTT.

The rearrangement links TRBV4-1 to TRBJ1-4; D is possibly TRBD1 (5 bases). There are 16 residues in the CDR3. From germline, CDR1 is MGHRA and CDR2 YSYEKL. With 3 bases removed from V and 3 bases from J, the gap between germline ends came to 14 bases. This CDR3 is CASSQGDSKSNEKLFF. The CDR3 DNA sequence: TGCGCCAGCAGCCAGGGTGACAGTAAGTCTAATGAAAAACTGTTTTTT.

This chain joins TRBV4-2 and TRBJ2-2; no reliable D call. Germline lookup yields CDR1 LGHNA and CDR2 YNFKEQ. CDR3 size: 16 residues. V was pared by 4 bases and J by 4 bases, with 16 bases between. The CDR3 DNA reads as TGTGCCAGCAGCCCTTCGGACGGTTTCGGCACCGGGGAGCTGTTTTTT. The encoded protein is CASSPSDGFGTGELFF.

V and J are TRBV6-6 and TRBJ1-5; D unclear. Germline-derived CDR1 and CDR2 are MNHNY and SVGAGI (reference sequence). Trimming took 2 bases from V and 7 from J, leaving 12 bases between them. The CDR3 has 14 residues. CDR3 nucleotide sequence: TGTGCCAGCAGTTACCCGGACCCGGGACAGCCCCAGCATTTT. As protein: CASSYPDPGQPQHF.

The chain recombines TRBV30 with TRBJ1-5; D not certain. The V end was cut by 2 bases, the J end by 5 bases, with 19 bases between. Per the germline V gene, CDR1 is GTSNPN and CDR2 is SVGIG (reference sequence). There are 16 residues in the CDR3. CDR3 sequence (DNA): TGTGCCTGGAGTCAACCCCCCGACGGGAACGATCAGCCCCAGCATTTT. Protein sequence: CAWSQPPDGNDQPQHF. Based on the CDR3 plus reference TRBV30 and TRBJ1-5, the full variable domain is SQTIHQWPATLVQPVGSPLSLECTVEGTSNPNLYWYRQAAGRGLQLLFYSVGIGQISSEVPQNLSASRPQDRQFILSSKKLLLSDSGFYLCAWSQPPDGNDQPQHFGDGTRLSIL.

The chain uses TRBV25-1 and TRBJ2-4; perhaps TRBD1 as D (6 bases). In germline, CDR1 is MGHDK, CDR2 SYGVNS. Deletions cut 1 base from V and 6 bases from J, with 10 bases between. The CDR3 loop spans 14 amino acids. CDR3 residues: CASSESTGTNIQYF. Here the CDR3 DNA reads TGTGCCAGCAGTGAATCCACAGGGACAAACATTCAGTACTTC.

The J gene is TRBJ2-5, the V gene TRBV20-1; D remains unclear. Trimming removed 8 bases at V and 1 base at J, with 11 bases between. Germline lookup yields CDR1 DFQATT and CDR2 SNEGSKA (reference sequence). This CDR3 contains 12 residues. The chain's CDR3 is CSPPVSQETQYF. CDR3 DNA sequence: TGCAGTCCGCCGGTGAGCCAAGAGACCCAGTACTTC.

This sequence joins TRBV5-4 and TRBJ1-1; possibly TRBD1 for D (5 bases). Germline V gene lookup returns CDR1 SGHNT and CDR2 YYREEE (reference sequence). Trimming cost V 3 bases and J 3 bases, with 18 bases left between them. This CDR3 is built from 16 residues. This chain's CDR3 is CASSSAYKGGDTEAFF. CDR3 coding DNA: TGTGCCAGCAGCTCCGCATACAAGGGAGGGGACACTGAAGCTTTCTTT.

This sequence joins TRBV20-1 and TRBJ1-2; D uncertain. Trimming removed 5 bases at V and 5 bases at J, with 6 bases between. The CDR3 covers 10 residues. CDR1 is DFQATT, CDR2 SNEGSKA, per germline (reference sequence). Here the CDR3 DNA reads TGCAGTGCTTTCTTGTATGGCTACACCTTC. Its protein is CSAFLYGYTF.

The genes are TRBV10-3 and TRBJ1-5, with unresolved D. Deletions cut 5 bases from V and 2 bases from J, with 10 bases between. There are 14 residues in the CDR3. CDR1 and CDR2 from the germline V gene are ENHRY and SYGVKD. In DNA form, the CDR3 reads TGTGCCATCAGTAATAAACCTGGCAATCAGCCCCAGCATTTT. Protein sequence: CAISNKPGNQPQHF.

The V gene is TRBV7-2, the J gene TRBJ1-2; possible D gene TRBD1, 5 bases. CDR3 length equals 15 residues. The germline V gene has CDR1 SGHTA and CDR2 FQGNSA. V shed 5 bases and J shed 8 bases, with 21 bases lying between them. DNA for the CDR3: TGTGCCAGCAGCCAACCGGGACTCAGGGAGAAGGGCTACACCTTC. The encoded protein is CASSQPGLREKGYTF.

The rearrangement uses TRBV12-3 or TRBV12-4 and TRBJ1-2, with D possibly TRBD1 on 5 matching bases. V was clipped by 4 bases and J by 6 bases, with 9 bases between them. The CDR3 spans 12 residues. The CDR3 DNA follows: TGTGCCAGCAGTTATGAGGGGCATGGCTACACCTTC. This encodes CASSYEGHGYTF.

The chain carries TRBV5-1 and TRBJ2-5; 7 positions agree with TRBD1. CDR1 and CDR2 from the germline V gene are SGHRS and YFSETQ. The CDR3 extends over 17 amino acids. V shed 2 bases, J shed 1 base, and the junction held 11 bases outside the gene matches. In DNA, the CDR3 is TGCGCCAGCAGCTTATTCCCGGGACAGCGCATCCAAGAGACCCAGTACTTC. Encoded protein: CASSLFPGQRIQETQYF.

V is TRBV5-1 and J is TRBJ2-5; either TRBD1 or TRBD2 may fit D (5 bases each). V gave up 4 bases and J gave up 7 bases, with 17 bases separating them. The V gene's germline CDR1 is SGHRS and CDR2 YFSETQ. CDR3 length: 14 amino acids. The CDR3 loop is CASSDGTEWGTQYF. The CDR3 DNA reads TGCGCCAGCAGCGACGGGACCGAATGGGGGACCCAGTACTTC.

The CDR3 bases are TGCAGTGCTAGAGACCTGAACACTGAAGCTTTCTTT. Its translation: CSARDLNTEAFF. The chain is built from TRBV20-1 and TRBJ1-1; D uncertain. V was cut by 0 bases and J by 0 bases, with 2 bases left in between. There are 12 residues in the CDR3. Germline CDR1 reads DFQATT; CDR2 reads SNEGSKA (reference sequence).

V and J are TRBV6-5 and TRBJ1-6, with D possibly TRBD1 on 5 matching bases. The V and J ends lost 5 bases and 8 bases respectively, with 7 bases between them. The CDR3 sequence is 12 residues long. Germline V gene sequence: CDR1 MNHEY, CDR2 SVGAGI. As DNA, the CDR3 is TGTGCCAGCAGTCTGGGGCATTCACCCCTCCACTTT. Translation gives CASSLGHSPLHF.

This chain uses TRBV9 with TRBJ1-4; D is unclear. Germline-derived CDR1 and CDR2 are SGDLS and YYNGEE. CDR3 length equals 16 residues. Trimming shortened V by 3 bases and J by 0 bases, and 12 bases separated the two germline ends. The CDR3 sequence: CASSDGFASTNEKLFF. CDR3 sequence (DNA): TGTGCCAGCAGCGATGGGTTCGCTTCAACTAATGAAAAACTGTTTTTT.

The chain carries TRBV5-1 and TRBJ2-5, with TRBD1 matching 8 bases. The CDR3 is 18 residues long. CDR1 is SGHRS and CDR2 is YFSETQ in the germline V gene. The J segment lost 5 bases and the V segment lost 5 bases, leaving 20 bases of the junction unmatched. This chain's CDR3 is CASSFPGQGQASDETQYF. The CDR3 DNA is TGCGCCAGCAGTTTCCCCGGACAGGGTCAGGCTTCCGATGAGACCCAGTACTTC.

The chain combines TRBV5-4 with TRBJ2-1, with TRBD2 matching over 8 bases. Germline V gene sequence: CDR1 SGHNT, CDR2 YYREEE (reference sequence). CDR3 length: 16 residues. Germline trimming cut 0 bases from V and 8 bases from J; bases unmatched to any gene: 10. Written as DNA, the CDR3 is TGTGCCAGCAGCTTGGCCTTAACAGTCGGGGGGGATGAGCAGTTCTTC. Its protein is CASSLALTVGGDEQFF.

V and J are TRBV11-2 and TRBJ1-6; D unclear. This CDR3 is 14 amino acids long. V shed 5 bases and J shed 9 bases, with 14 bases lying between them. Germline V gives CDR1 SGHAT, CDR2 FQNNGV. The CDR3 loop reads CASSPSGNGSPLHF. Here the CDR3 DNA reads TGTGCCAGCAGCCCGTCGGGGAACGGTTCACCCCTCCACTTT. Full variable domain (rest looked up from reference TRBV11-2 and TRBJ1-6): EAGVAQSPRYKIIEKRQSVAFWCNPISGHATLYWYQQILGQGPKLLIQFQNNGVVDDSQLPKDRFSAERLKGVDSTLKIQPAKLEDSAVYLCASSPSGNGSPLHFGNGTRLTVT.

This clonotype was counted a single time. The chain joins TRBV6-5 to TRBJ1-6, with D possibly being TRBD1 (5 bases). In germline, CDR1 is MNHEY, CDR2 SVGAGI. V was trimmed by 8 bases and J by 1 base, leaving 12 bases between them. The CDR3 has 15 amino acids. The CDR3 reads CASGKGASYNSPLHF. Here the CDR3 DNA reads TGTGCCAGCGGAAAAGGGGCGTCCTATAATTCACCCCTCCACTTT.

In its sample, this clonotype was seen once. Here the CDR3 DNA reads TGTGCCAGCAGCCCGGGGCGGCGGAGTCAGACCCAGTACTTC. Its protein is CASSPGRRSQTQYF. V and J are TRBV28 and TRBJ2-5; D possibly uses TRBD1 or TRBD2 (5 bases each). V lost 6 bases and J 6 bases, leaving 17 bases between the germline ends. The CDR3 totals 14 residues. The germline V gene encodes CDR1 MDHEN and CDR2 SYDVKM.

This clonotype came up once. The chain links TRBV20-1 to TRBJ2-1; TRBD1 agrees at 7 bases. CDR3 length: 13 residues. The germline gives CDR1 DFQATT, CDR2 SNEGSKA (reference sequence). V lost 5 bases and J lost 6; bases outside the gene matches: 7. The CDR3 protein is CSADRVGGNEQFF. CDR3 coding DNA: TGCAGTGCTGACAGGGTAGGGGGCAATGAGCAGTTCTTC.

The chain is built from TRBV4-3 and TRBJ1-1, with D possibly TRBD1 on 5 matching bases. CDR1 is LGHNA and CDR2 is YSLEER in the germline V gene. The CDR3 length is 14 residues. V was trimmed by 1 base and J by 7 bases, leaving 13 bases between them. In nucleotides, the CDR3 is TGCGCCAGCAGCCAAGGGGCCTTCAGGGATGAAGCTTTCTTT. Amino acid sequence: CASSQGAFRDEAFF.

The CDR3 region is CSASVGADTQYF. As DNA, the CDR3 is TGCAGTGCTAGCGTTGGCGCAGATACGCAGTATTTT. The chain combines TRBV20-1 with TRBJ2-3; D unclear. V was trimmed by 3 bases and J by 4 bases, leaving 8 bases between them. The germline CDR1 and CDR2 sequences are DFQATT and SNEGSKA (reference sequence). The CDR3 totals 12 residues.

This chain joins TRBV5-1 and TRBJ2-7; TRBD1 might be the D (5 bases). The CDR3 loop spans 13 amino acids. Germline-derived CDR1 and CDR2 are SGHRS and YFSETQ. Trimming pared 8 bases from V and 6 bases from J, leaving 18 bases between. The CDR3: CASHSGIPPEQYF. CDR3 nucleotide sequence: TGCGCCAGTCATTCAGGGATCCCGCCCGAGCAGTACTTC.

The CDR3 sequence: CASSQDLTFNYGYTF. Here the CDR3 DNA reads TGTGCCAGCAGCCAAGATCTTACTTTTAACTATGGCTACACCTTC. The chain couples TRBV14 to TRBJ1-2, with D unresolved. V was trimmed by 0 bases and J by 1 base, leaving 9 bases between them. CDR3 length: 15 amino acids. Germline CDR1 reads SGHDN; CDR2 reads FVKESK.

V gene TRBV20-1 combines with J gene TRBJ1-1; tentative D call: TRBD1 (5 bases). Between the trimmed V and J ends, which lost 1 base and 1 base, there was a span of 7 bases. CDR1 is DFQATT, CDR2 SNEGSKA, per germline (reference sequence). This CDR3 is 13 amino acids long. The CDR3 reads CSARGGPNTEAFF. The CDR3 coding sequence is TGCAGTGCTAGAGGGGGCCCGAACACTGAAGCTTTCTTT.